Described below is a single T cell receptor beta chain sequence and its context. This clonotype came up a few times. Its antigen is not yet known. No much larger clone exists at a distance of one base, and base qualities are not known. Synthesis of TCR cDNA relied on 5'RACE template switching, a step that introduced a universal primer site along with unique molecular identifiers. Priming for cDNA synthesis came from both the TCR alpha and TCR beta constant segments. Library amplification used two PCR steps, and the second PCR step added sample barcodes and sequencing adapters. Sequencing of libraries was performed on Illumina HiSeq 2500 (2x100 bp) or NovaSeq (2x150 bp). Under the source paper's analysis protocol: MIGEC handled demultiplexing of reads and collapsing into UMI consensus sequences, while MiXCR performed V(D)J alignment. Vaccine-responding clonotypes were defined with edgeR using replicate PBMC samples, requiring FDR below 0.01 and a log2 fold change above 5 up to day 15. Each bulk clonotype received a CD4 or CD8 identity based on whether the sequenced CD4 or CD8 repertoire contained that clonotype at higher abundance. The public reads were reprocessed in TCRdb via fastp at Q25 and MiXCR, keeping in-frame beta chains. All rows with the same CDR3 protein become a single entry with the most common DNA and genes. Here the V and J calls rest on TCRdb's processing, not on the authors' analysis. The sample table contains roughly 250,000 distinct CDR3 sequences; only one count was recorded for 10% to 15% of them. About 0.51% of the sample belongs to the ten largest clones.

The treatment or condition label on this specimen signifies: live attenuated yellow fever vaccine strain. PBMCs were isolated from peripheral blood using a standard Ficoll-Paque protocol. Dynabeads CD4 and CD8 positive selection kits were used to isolate the CD4 and CD8 T-cell fractions. RNA was extracted with TriZol from bulk PBMCs, CD4 and CD8 fractions, and dextramer-positive and dextramer-negative fractions. The data were taken from a study of T cells after yellow fever vaccination (dated by TCRdb to between 2018 and 2021). For the study in its entirety: The SMART-Seq v4 Ultra Low Input RNA kit was used to prepare libraries from fractions with low cell numbers. To track T-cell clones before and after primary and booster YFV17D yellow fever vaccination, bulk TCR alpha and beta repertoires were sequenced longitudinally. Two healthy male donors, one aged 18 to 29 and one aged 30 to 40 years, made up the cohort. Blood was drawn at multiple timepoints before and after primary and secondary immunization, with bulk PBMC replicates and cell subsets isolated.

The paper's findings and limits, for the study overall: Compared with the primary T-cell response, the secondary T-cell response was weaker but faster, peaking on day 5 rather than day 15. Most clones expanded after primary vaccination (around 96% of CD4 and 88% of CD8) were re-detected after the booster, suggesting that broad memory maintenance occurred. Because the study included only two donors, the extent to which the findings can be generalized is limited. Computational filtering was needed because FACS-sorted repertoires could contain abundant contaminating clonotypes from the bulk population. A small fraction of clonotypes showed up in both the CD4 and CD8 compartments, probably as a result of convergent recombination.

Reading the germline V gene gives CDR1 SQVTM and CDR2 ANQGSEA. The CDR3 measures 11 amino acids from cysteine to phenylalanine. Just CDR3 DNA is preserved here, 33 bases in frame from base 1. Trimming takes 8 bases from V and 6 bases from J, and the germline ends sit 12 bases apart. Material: CD4+ T cells sorted from PBMCs, obtained 45 days after the yellow fever booster vaccination. The TCR originated in a man aged 25-45 years who received the YFV17D yellow fever vaccine. Rearrangement joined TRBV29-1 to TRBJ2-3, with the D gene not clear enough to name. The CDR3 protein is CSHRYQDTQYF. The DNA reads as follows: TGCAGCCATAGGTACCAGGATACGCAGTATTTT.